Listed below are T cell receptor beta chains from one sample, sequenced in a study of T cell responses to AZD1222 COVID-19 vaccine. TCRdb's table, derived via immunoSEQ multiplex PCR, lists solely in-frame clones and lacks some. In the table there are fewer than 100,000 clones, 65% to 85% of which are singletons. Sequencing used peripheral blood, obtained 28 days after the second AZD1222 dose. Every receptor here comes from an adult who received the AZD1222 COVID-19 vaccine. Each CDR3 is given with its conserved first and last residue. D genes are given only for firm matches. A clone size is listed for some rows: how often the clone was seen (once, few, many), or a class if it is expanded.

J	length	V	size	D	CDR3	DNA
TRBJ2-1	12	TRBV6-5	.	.	CASTTRGEEQFF	TGTGCCAGCACCACCAGGGGGGAGGAGCAGTTCTTC
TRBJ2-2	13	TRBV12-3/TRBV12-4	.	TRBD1	CASSLTGAGELFF	TGTGCCAGCAGCCTAACAGGGGCCGGGGAGCTGTTTTTT
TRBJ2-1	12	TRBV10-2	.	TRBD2	CASMSSGGEQFF	TGCGCCAGCATGTCTAGCGGGGGTGAGCAGTTCTTC
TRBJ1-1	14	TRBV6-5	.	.	CASESGGLNTEAFF	TGTGCCAGCGAGTCTGGGGGATTGAACACTGAAGCTTTCTTT
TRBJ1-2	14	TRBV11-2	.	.	CASRTGVPAYGYTF	TGTGCCAGCAGGACGGGGGTTCCGGCCTATGGCTACACCTTC
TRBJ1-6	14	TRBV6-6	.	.	CASSLGANNSPLHF	TGTGCCAGCAGTTTAGGGGCAAATAATTCACCCCTCCACTTT
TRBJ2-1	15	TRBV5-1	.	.	CASSPVGGASNEQFF	TGCGCCAGCAGCCCGGTAGGGGGGGCCAGCAATGAGCAGTTCTTC
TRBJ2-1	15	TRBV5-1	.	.	CASATGHSQGNEQFF	TGCGCCAGCGCAACAGGACATAGTCAGGGGAATGAGCAGTTCTTC
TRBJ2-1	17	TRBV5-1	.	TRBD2	CASSQSLAGDTYNEQFF	TGCGCCAGCAGCCAAAGTCTAGCGGGAGACACCTACAATGAGCAGTTCTTC
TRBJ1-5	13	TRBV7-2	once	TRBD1	CASSADRDQPQHF	TGTGCCAGCAGCGCGGACAGGGATCAGCCCCAGCATTTT
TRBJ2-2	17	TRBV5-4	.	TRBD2	CASSPLPSGSNTGELFF	TGTGCCAGCAGCCCTCTTCCTAGCGGGAGTAACACCGGGGAGCTGTTTTTT
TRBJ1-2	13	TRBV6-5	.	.	CASRPQGNYGYTF	TGTGCCAGCAGACCTCAGGGGAACTATGGCTACACCTTC
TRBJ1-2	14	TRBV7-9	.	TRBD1	CASSPGTGSYGYTF	TGTGCCAGCAGCCCCGGGACAGGGAGTTATGGCTACACCTTC
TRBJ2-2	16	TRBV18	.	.	CASSPKGSPRAGELFF	TGTGCCAGCTCACCCAAAGGCTCCCCGCGAGCCGGGGAGCTGTTTTTT
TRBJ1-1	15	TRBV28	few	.	CASSPPGTVNTEAFF	TGTGCCAGCAGTCCCCCCGGGACGGTGAACACTGAAGCTTTCTTT
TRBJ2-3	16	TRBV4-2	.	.	CASSQDSTTVADTQYF	TGTGCCAGCAGCCAAGATTCGACAACTGTGGCAGATACGCAGTATTTT
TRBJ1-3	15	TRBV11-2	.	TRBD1	CASSFQGASGNTIYF	TGTGCCAGCAGCTTTCAGGGGGCGTCTGGAAACACCATATATTTT
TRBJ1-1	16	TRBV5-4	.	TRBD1	CASSLPLQTGDAEAFF	TGTGCCAGCAGCTTGCCCCTCCAAACAGGGGACGCTGAAGCTTTCTTT
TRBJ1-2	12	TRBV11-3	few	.	CASEQPTYGYTF	TGTGCCAGCGAACAGCCTACCTATGGCTACACCTTC
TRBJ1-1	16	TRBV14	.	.	CASSRGGTGIGPEAFF	TGTGCCAGCAGCCGGGGGGGAACAGGGATCGGGCCTGAAGCTTTCTTT
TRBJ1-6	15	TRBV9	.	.	CASSVVPGSKSPLHF	TGTGCCAGCAGCGTAGTTCCAGGGTCGAAATCACCCCTCCACTTT
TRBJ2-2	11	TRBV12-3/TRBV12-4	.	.	CASSPNEELFF	TGTGCCAGCAGCCCTAACGAGGAGCTGTTTTTT
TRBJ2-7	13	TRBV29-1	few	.	CSVSGGGPYEQYF	TGCAGCGTTTCGGGGGGCGGCCCCTACGAGCAGTACTTC
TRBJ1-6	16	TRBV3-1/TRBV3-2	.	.	CASSFGQGTYNSPLHF	TGTGCCAGCAGCTTTGGGCAGGGAACCTATAATTCACCCCTCCACTTT
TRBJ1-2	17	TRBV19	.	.	CASSIKLDSLTSYGYTF	TGTGCCAGTAGTATCAAACTGGACAGTCTGACAAGCTATGGCTACACCTTC
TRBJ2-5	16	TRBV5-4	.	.	CASSLGDSRGAGTQYF	TGTGCCAGCAGCCTCGGGGACTCGCGCGGTGCGGGGACCCAGTACTTC
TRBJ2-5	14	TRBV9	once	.	CASSVDKLVETQYF	TGTGCCAGCAGCGTAGATAAGCTGGTGGAGACCCAGTACTTC
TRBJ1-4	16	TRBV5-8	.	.	CASSPGVGQSGEKLFF	TGTGCCAGCAGCCCGGGGGTGGGGCAGTCTGGTGAAAAACTGTTTTTT
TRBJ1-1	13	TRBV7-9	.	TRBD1	CASSPQGRTEAFF	TGTGCCAGCAGCCCACAGGGGCGCACTGAAGCTTTCTTT
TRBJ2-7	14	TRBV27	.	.	CASSFLGKGPEQYF	TGTGCCAGCAGTTTTTTAGGGAAGGGTCCCGAGCAGTACTTC
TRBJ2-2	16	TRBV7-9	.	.	CASSRTGLLPTGELFF	TGTGCCAGCAGCCGAACAGGGCTCTTACCCACCGGGGAGCTGTTTTTT
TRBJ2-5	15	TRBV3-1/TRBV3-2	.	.	CASSQGGRVWETQYF	TGTGCCAGCAGCCAAGGGGGCAGGGTGTGGGAGACCCAGTACTTC
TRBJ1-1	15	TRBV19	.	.	CASSGIGSMNTEAFF	TGTGCCAGTAGTGGAATTGGGTCCATGAACACTGAAGCTTTCTTT
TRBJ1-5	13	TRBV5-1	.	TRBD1	CASSLAGGQPQHF	TGCGCCAGCAGCTTGGCAGGGGGTCAGCCCCAGCATTTT
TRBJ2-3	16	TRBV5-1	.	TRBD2	CASSLLAGVQTDTQYF	TGCGCCAGCAGCTTGTTAGCGGGAGTTCAGACAGATACGCAGTATTTT
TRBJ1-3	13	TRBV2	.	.	CASSAAGRNTIYF	TGTGCCAGCAGTGCCGCAGGGCGAAACACCATATATTTT
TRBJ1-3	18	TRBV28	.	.	CASSSQSGRLLSGNTIYF	TGTGCCAGCAGCTCTCAGTCGGGCAGATTACTCTCTGGAAACACCATATATTTT
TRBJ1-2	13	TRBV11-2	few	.	CASSLGSSSDYTF	TGTGCCAGCAGCTTAGGTTCCTCGAGCGACTACACCTTC
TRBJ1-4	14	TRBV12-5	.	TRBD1	CASGPGTGGEKLFF	TGTGCTAGTGGCCCCGGGACAGGGGGCGAAAAACTGTTTTTT
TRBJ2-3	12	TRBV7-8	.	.	CASSPTGDTQYF	TGTGCCAGCAGCCCTACGGGGGATACGCAGTATTTT
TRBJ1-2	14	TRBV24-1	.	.	CATSDGGTDYGYTF	TGTGCCACCAGTGATGGAGGGACGGATTATGGCTACACCTTC
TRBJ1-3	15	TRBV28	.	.	CASSSRGVSGNTIYF	TGTGCCAGCAGTTCGAGGGGGGTCAGTGGAAACACCATATATTTT
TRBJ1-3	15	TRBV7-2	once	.	CASSLIAGGGNTIYF	TGTGCCAGCAGCTTAATTGCAGGTGGCGGAAACACCATATATTTT
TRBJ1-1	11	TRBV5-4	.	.	CASSLNTEAFF	TGTGCCAGCAGTTTGAACACTGAAGCTTTCTTT
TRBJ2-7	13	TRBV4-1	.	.	CASSSRQTYEQYF	TGCGCCAGCAGCTCACGACAGACCTACGAGCAGTACTTC
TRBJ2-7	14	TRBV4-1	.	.	CASSQVPGVNEQYF	TGCGCCAGCAGCCAAGTCCCCGGGGTTAACGAGCAGTACTTC
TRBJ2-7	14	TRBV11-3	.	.	CASSPREDPYEQYF	TGTGCCAGCAGCCCCCGAGAGGACCCATACGAGCAGTACTTC
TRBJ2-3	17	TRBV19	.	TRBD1	CASSSTRDRPLPDTQYF	TGTGCCAGTAGTTCGACCAGGGACAGGCCTCTACCAGATACGCAGTATTTT
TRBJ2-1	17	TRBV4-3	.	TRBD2	CASSQDTSGTSYNEQFF	TGCGCCAGCAGCCAAGATACTAGCGGGACCTCCTACAATGAGCAGTTCTTC
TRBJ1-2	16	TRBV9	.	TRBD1	CASSVDPGGQGGGYTF	TGTGCCAGCAGCGTAGACCCCGGGGGACAGGGCGGTGGCTACACCTTC